These T cell receptor beta chains were read from a single sample in a study of cytomegalovirus exposure and HLA in healthy donors. The method was immunoSEQ multiplex PCR; TCRdb's version includes in-frame clones alone and lacks a portion of them. The sample lists approximately 91,000 clones; around nine tenths were seen once. The sequenced sample consisted of PBMCs. Receptor source: a man aged 25-45 years in good health and CMV-seropositive. Each CDR3 is given with its conserved first and last residue. A D gene is named only where the DNA matches it firmly. Where a row states a size, it is once, few, many or the class of an expanded clone; other rows omit it.

clone size,D gene,CDR3 length,J gene,V gene,CDR3 protein,CDR3 DNA
-,TRBD1,14,TRBJ2-7,TRBV6-5,CASSTRDRDYEQYF,TGTGCCAGCAGTACGCGGGACAGGGACTACGAGCAGTACTTC
-,-,15,TRBJ2-5,TRBV9,CASSASPSSEETQYF,TGTGCCAGCAGCGCCTCTCCGTCCTCCGAAGAGACCCAGTACTTC
-,-,11,TRBJ2-1,TRBV5-6,CASSLYDEQFF,TGTGCCAGCAGCTTGTATGATGAGCAGTTCTTC
-,TRBD2,15,TRBJ2-7,TRBV2,CASTGLGTSHSEQYF,TGTGCCAGCACAGGACTCGGGACTAGCCATAGCGAGCAGTACTTC
-,TRBD2,14,TRBJ2-3,TRBV2,CASRPSGRGYTQYF,TGTGCCAGCCGACCCTCCGGGAGGGGCTATACGCAGTATTTT
-,-,12,TRBJ2-7,TRBV5-6,CASSLLTYEQYF,TGTGCCAGCAGCCTACTTACCTACGAGCAGTACTTC
-,TRBD1,15,TRBJ2-7,TRBV5-1,CASSNPGQGTYEQYF,TGCGCCAGCAGTAACCCGGGACAGGGGACCTACGAGCAGTACTTC
-,TRBD2,16,TRBJ2-7,TRBV15,CATSKDGAGGIYEQYF,TGTGCCACCAGCAAAGATGGTGCGGGAGGCATCTACGAGCAGTACTTC
-,-,15,TRBJ2-7,TRBV5-1,CASSKRGGGSYEQYF,TGCGCCAGCAGCAAAAGGGGAGGGGGCTCCTACGAGCAGTACTTC
-,-,12,TRBJ2-7,TRBV28,CASSSYMYEQYF,TGTGCCAGCAGTTCGTACATGTACGAGCAGTACTTC
-,-,14,TRBJ2-5,TRBV5-6,CASSLRTGQETQYF,TGTGCCAGCAGCTTGAGGACTGGCCAAGAGACCCAGTACTTC
once,-,14,TRBJ1-1,TRBV28,CASSPLPLNTEAFF,TGTGCCAGCAGCCCACTTCCACTGAACACTGAAGCTTTCTTT
-,TRBD1,15,TRBJ2-3,TRBV5-6,CASSLPQGATDTQYF,TGTGCCAGCAGCTTGCCCCAGGGGGCCACAGATACGCAGTATTTT
-,TRBD1,16,TRBJ2-6,TRBV27,CASSSLGTAGANVLTF,TGTGCCAGCAGTTCACTCGGGACAGCTGGGGCCAACGTCCTGACTTTC
-,TRBD1,14,TRBJ1-1,TRBV5-1,CASSHRDRNTEAFF,TGCGCCAGCAGTCACAGGGACAGGAACACTGAAGCTTTCTTT
-,TRBD1,16,TRBJ2-7,TRBV7-8,CASSLSSATGEREQYF,TGTGCCAGCAGCTTATCGTCTGCGACAGGGGAAAGGGAGCAGTACTTC
-,-,14,TRBJ2-7,TRBV25-1,CASTVTGRSYEQYF,TGTGCCAGCACCGTAACAGGAAGGTCGTACGAGCAGTACTTC
-,-,15,TRBJ2-5,TRBV18,CASSPPIGGQETQYF,TGTGCCAGCTCACCACCGATCGGCGGTCAAGAGACCCAGTACTTC
-,-,14,TRBJ2-7,TRBV19,CASSTQAGSYEQYF,TGTGCCAGTAGTACACAGGCCGGCTCCTACGAGCAGTACTTC
-,-,11,TRBJ1-2,TRBV6-5,CASRGLGGYTF,TGTGCCAGCAGGGGGCTAGGAGGCTACACCTTC
-,-,13,TRBJ1-1,TRBV14,CASSQEGGTEAFF,TGTGCCAGCAGCCAAGAAGGGGGCACTGAAGCTTTCTTT
-,-,16,TRBJ1-2,TRBV5-8,CASSFGGLRRGYGYTF,TGTGCCAGCAGCTTTGGGGGCCTCCGGCGGGGGTATGGCTACACCTTC
-,TRBD1,13,TRBJ1-3,TRBV2,CASSEGPGQGWNF,TGTGCCAGCAGTGAAGGACCGGGACAGGGGTGGAATTTT
-,-,12,TRBJ1-2,TRBV29-1,CSVEETFYGYTF,TGCAGCGTTGAAGAGACATTCTATGGCTACACCTTC
-,-,14,TRBJ2-7,TRBV29-1,CSVRRVTDNYEQYF,TGCAGCGTCCGAAGGGTTACGGACAACTACGAGCAGTACTTC
-,-,13,TRBJ2-2,TRBV2,CASSEHFTGELFF,TGTGCCAGCAGTGAACACTTCACCGGGGAGCTGTTTTTT
once,-,13,TRBJ2-6,TRBV30,CAWSVQWANVLTF,TGTGCCTGGAGTGTTCAATGGGCCAACGTCCTGACTTTC
-,TRBD1,17,TRBJ2-5,TRBV28,CASSFEAVGGLQETQYF,TGTGCCAGCAGTTTTGAGGCGGTAGGGGGCCTACAAGAGACCCAGTACTTC
once,TRBD1,16,TRBJ2-7,TRBV28,CASSLFSGQGSHEQYF,TGTGCCAGCAGTTTATTTTCGGGACAGGGGTCCCACGAGCAGTACTTC
-,-,13,TRBJ1-1,TRBV19,CASRTSGVPEAFF,TGTGCCAGTAGGACATCAGGGGTCCCTGAAGCTTTCTTT
-,TRBD1,18,TRBJ1-4,TRBV30,CAWSVHGAGGMTNEKLFF,TGTGCCTGGAGTGTACATGGCGCAGGGGGTATGACTAATGAAAAACTGTTTTTT
-,-,16,TRBJ2-1,TRBV9,CASSVEGLAQYNEQFF,TGTGCCAGCAGCGTAGAAGGGCTAGCGCAATACAATGAGCAGTTCTTC
-,TRBD1,11,TRBJ2-5,TRBV28,CASQGGSTQYF,TGTGCCAGCCAAGGGGGCAGCACCCAGTACTTC
-,TRBD2,16,TRBJ2-3,TRBV7-9,CASSPLAGGGADTQYF,TGTGCCAGCAGCCCCTTAGCGGGAGGCGGGGCAGATACGCAGTATTTT
-,TRBD2,18,TRBJ2-2,TRBV11-2,CASSSSDGLAGLAGELFF,TGTGCCAGCAGCTCCTCTGATGGACTAGCGGGACTAGCCGGGGAGCTGTTTTTT
-,-,11,TRBJ1-5,TRBV7-8,CASSLGGIQHF,TGTGCCAGCAGCTTAGGCGGTATCCAGCATTTT
-,-,15,TRBJ1-1,TRBV5-1,CASSLGVAGPTEAFF,TGCGCCAGCAGCTTGGGTGTCGCAGGGCCCACTGAAGCTTTCTTT
-,-,13,TRBJ1-2,TRBV27,CASSFGSGRGYTF,TGTGCCAGCAGTTTTGGAAGCGGGCGTGGCTACACCTTC
-,-,15,TRBJ1-5,TRBV6-1,CASSEGEALGQPQHF,TGTGCCAGCAGTGAAGGGGAGGCGTTGGGTCAGCCCCAGCATTTT
large,TRBD1,15,TRBJ2-1,TRBV4-1,CASTLRGLVFDEQFF,TGCGCCAGCACCCTTAGGGGGCTAGTCTTCGATGAGCAGTTCTTC
-,-,15,TRBJ1-1,TRBV29-1,CSVQTGNGMNTEAFF,TGCAGCGTTCAGACAGGAAATGGTATGAACACTGAAGCTTTCTTT
-,-,15,TRBJ1-1,TRBV6-5,CASSHGRTVNTEAFF,TGTGCCAGCAGTCACGGTCGTACCGTGAACACTGAAGCTTTCTTT
-,-,16,TRBJ2-5,TRBV11-2,CASSPPSGIPQETQYF,TGTGCCAGCAGCCCCCCGAGCGGAATTCCCCAAGAGACCCAGTACTTC
-,-,15,TRBJ2-3,TRBV4-1,CASSQGQGVTDTQYF,TGCGCCAGCAGCCAAGGGCAGGGTGTCACAGATACGCAGTATTTT